This T cell receptor (beta chain) came from a study of cytomegalovirus exposure and HLA in healthy donors. Germline V CDR1 and CDR2: SGHRS, YFSETQ. The CDR3 loop spans 19 amino acids. V lost 0 bases and J lost 2, with 20 bases in between. The PCR employed 60 Vbeta primers together with 13 Jbeta primers. Only in-frame clones appear in the TCRdb table, and some are missing; sequencing was by immunoSEQ multiplex PCR. The table lists about 260,000 clones, about four fifths of them singletons. The genes are TRBV5-1 and TRBJ1-4; D gene ambiguous. The receptor was derived from a middle-aged woman in good health and CMV-seropositive. The sequencing input was PBMCs. The CDR3 protein is CASSLASRVPEWTNEKLFF. As DNA, the CDR3 is TGCGCCAGCAGCTTGGCCTCTCGGGTCCCGGAGTGGACTAATGAAAAACTGTTTTTT. The whole variable domain, filled in from reference TRBV5-1 and TRBJ1-4, reads KAGVTQTPRYLIKTRGQQVTLSCSPISGHRSVSWYQQTPGQGLQFLFEYFSETQRNKGNFPGRFSGRQFSNSRSEMNVSTLELGDSALYLCASSLASRVPEWTNEKLFFGSGTQLSVL.